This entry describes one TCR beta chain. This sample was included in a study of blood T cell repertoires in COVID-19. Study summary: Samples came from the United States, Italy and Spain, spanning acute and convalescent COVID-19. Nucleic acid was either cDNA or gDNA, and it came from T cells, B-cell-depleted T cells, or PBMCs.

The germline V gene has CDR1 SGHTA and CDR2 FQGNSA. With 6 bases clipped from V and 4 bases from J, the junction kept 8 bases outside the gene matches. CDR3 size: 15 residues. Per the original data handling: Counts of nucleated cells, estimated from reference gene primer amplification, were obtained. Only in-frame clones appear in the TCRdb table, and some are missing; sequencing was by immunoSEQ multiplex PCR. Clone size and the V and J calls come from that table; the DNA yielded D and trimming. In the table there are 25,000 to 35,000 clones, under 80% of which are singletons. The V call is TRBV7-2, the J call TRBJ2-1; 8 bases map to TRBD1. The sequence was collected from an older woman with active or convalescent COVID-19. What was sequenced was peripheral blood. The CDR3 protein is CASRAPGQAYNEQFF. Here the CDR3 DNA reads TGTGCCAGCAGGGCGCCGGGACAGGCATACAATGAGCAGTTCTTC.